This TCR beta chain was sequenced in a study of CD8 T cells in ankylosing spondylitis. Overall study results and limits: Disease-linked clones bore a CD8+ phenotype and were relatively rare in peripheral blood.

In making TCR beta libraries, quantitative 5'-RACE with molecular barcodes was used. TCRdb analysed the 5' RACE reads with MiXCR anew, one entry per CDR3 protein. Of about 360,000 distinct CDR3 sequences in the sample, 20% to 25% were seen once. This clonotype was picked up a small number of times. Antigen unknown. CDR3 length: 15 residues. J gave up 3 bases and V 6 bases, and 10 bases lay outside the gene matches. Germline CDR1 is MGHRA and CDR2 is YSYEKL. The sample taken for sequencing was blood, either unsorted or a sorted T cell fraction (not recorded which). The TCR sequence derives from a male donor with ankylosing spondylitis or in good health (not recorded which). The chain recombines TRBV4-1 with TRBJ2-7, with TRBD1 matching 8 bases. DNA for the CDR3: TGCGCCAGCAGGCAACCCGGGACAGGCTTCTACGAGCAGTACTTC. Translating it yields CASRQPGTGFYEQYF.